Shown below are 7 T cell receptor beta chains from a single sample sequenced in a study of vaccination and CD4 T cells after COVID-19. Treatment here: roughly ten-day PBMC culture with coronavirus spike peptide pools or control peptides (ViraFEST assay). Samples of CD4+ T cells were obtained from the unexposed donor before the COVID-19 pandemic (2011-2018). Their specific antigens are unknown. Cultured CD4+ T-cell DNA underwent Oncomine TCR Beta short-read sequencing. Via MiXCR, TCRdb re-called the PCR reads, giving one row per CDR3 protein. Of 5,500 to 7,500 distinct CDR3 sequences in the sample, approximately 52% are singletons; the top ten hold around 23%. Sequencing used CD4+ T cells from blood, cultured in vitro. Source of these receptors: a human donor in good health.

The CDR3 DNA reads as TGCAGTGCTAGAGGGACTACCTACAATGAGCAGTTCTTC. Its protein is CSARGTTYNEQFF. This chain links TRBV20-1 with TRBJ2-1; a possible D gene is TRBD2 (6 bases). The V gene lost 1 base and the J gene lost 2 bases, with 6 bases spanning the gap. CDR1 and CDR2 (germline): DFQATT, SNEGSKA (reference sequence). The CDR3 has 13 residues.

CDR3 nucleotides: TGTGCCGGTGAAGCGGGGGGACCAGATACGCAGTATTTT. Protein product: CAGEAGGPDTQYF. J is TRBJ2-3 and V is TRBV7-9; 9 bases are a match to TRBD2. CDR1 and CDR2 from the germline V gene are SEHNR and FQNEAQ (reference sequence). This CDR3 region has 13 residues. V trimming: 11 bases; J trimming: 4 bases; junction bases outside the gene matches: 7.

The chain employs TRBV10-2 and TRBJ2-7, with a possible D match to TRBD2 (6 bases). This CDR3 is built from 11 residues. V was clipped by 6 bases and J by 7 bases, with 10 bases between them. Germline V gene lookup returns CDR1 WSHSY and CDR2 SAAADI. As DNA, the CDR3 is TGCGCCAGCAGCGGGGGTCGAGAGCAGTACTTC. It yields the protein CASSGGREQYF.

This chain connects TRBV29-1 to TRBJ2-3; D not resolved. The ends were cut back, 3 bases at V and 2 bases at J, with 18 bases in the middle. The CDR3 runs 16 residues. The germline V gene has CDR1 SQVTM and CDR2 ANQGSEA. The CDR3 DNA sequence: TGCAGCGTTGAGTATCCCACTAACCGGCACACAGATACGCAGTATTTT. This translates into CSVEYPTNRHTDTQYF.

CDR3 DNA sequence: TGTGCCGCCAGGGTTGCGAACACTGAAGCTTTCTTT. Translated, it gives CAARVANTEAFF. The chain uses TRBV30 and TRBJ1-1, with D possibly matching TRBD1 (5 bases). Trimming took 8 bases from V and 1 from J, leaving 11 bases between them. CDR1 and CDR2 from the germline V gene are GTSNPN and SVGIG (reference sequence). CDR3 length: 12 amino acids.

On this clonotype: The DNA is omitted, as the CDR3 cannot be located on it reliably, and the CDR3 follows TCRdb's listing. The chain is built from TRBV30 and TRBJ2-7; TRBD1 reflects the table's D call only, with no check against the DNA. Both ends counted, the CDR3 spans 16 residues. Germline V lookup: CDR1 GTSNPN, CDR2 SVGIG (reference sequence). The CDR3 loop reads CAWSPPWGRGSYEQCF.

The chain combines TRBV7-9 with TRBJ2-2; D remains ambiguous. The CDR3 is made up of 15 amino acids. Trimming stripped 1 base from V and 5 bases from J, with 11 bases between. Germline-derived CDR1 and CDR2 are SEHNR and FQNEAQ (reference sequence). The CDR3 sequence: CASSLVSGRTGELFF. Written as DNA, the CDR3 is TGTGCCAGCAGCTTAGTGTCAGGCCGAACCGGGGAGCTGTTTTTT.